These 17 T cell receptor beta chains originate from one sample sequenced in a study of blood T cell repertoires in COVID-19. Data came from immunoSEQ multiplex PCR; TCRdb stores just in-frame clones and leaves some out. The repertoire consists of 250,000 to 300,000 clones, with 75% to 90% occurring once and the leading ten covering about an eighth. Material for sequencing was peripheral blood. The source is a woman aged 60-70 years with acute or convalescent COVID-19.

The J gene is TRBJ2-1, the V gene TRBV10-2; D possibly corresponds to TRBD1 (5 bases). The CDR3 is 13 residues long. Germline CDR1 and CDR2: WSHSY and SAAADI. Trimming left V 4 bases short and J 6 bases short, with 10 bases between. The CDR3 here is CASSGWQGNEQFF. The CDR3 nucleotides are TGCGCCAGCAGTGGTTGGCAGGGCAATGAGCAGTTCTTC.

This chain uses TRBV7-3 with TRBJ2-1, with D hard to call. This CDR3 has 14 amino acids. Germline values: CDR1 SGHTA, CDR2 FQGTGA. The V and J ends lost 2 bases and 1 base respectively, with 6 bases between them. The CDR3 protein is CASSLELSYNEQFF. CDR3 DNA sequence: TGTGCCAGCAGCTTAGAGTTATCCTACAATGAGCAGTTCTTC. The full variable domain, its missing parts supplied by reference TRBV7-3 and TRBJ2-1, is GAGVSQTPSNKVTEKGKYVELRCDPISGHTALYWYRQSLGQGPEFLIYFQGTGAADDSGLPNDRFFAVRPEGSVSTLKIQRTERGDSAVYLCASSLELSYNEQFFGPGTRLTVL.

The chain joins TRBV7-2 to TRBJ1-2, with TRBD1 as a possible D gene (6 bases). The CDR3 has 12 amino acids. The germline V and J ends were trimmed by 8 bases and 8 bases, with 15 bases remaining between them. Germline V gene lookup returns CDR1 SGHTA and CDR2 FQGNSA. The CDR3 DNA sequence: TGTGCCAGCCCACAGGGTGTAGGAGGCTACACCTTC. It is translated as CASPQGVGGYTF.

The J gene is TRBJ2-6, the V gene TRBV7-8; tentatively, D is TRBD1 (6 bases). Trimming shortened V by 5 bases and J by 4 bases, and 18 bases separated the two germline ends. This CDR3 region has 17 residues. CDR1 is SGHVS and CDR2 is FQNEAQ in the germline V gene. This CDR3 is CASSPDSVIPGANVLTF. The CDR3, as DNA: TGTGCCAGCAGCCCGGACAGTGTGATACCAGGGGCCAACGTCCTGACTTTC.

This clone was detected only a few times. CDR3 coding DNA: TGTGCCAGCAGCTTAACAGGGGACTTTGGCTACACCTTC. This sequence encodes CASSLTGDFGYTF. This chain links TRBV7-3 with TRBJ1-2; D might be TRBD1 (5 bases). The germline V and J ends were trimmed by 0 bases and 7 bases, with 9 bases remaining between them. Germline loops: CDR1 SGHTA, CDR2 FQGTGA. The CDR3 sequence is 13 residues long.

The chain uses TRBV3-1 (or the pseudogene TRBV3-2) and TRBJ1-2, with D perhaps matching TRBD1 (5 bases). The V gene's germline CDR1 is LGHDT and CDR2 YNNKEL (reference sequence). The CDR3 sequence is 13 residues long. Trimming left V 0 bases short and J 7 bases short, with 9 bases between. Here the CDR3 DNA reads TGTGCCAGCAGCCAAGATTTGACAGCTGGCTACACCTTC. Its translation: CASSQDLTAGYTF.

This clone was seen once. CDR3 in amino acids: CASSTGQNTEAFF. CDR3 nucleotides: TGTGCCAGCAGCACCGGACAGAACACTGAAGCTTTCTTT. The chain employs TRBV5-4 and TRBJ1-1; maybe TRBD1 (5 bases). The length of the CDR3 is 13 residues. Germline V CDR1 and CDR2: SGHNT, YYREEE (reference sequence). V was trimmed by 4 bases and J by 1 base, leaving 8 bases between them.

The V and J genes are TRBV7-2 and TRBJ1-2; 8 nucleotides match TRBD1. The CDR3 totals 13 residues. Germline assignment: CDR1 SGHTA and CDR2 FQGNSA. V lost 1 base and J lost 9; bases outside the gene matches: 4. In DNA, the CDR3 is TGTGCCAGCAGCTTAGGGACAGGGAATCGCTACACCTTC. The encoded protein is CASSLGTGNRYTF.

The V gene is TRBV4-3, the J gene TRBJ2-7, with TRBD2 as a possible D gene (5 bases). V was cut by 3 bases and J by 0 bases, with 6 bases left in between. Germline V gene data show CDR1 as LGHNA and CDR2 as YSLEER. There are 13 residues in the CDR3. The CDR3 DNA follows: TGCGCCAGCAGCCACGGGGACTCCTACGAGCAGTACTTC. This codes for CASSHGDSYEQYF.

The rearrangement links TRBV10-3 to TRBJ2-2, with a weak D call TRBD2 (7 bases). This CDR3 comprises 17 residues. V lost 1 base and J 1 base, leaving 13 bases between the germline ends. Germline V gene data show CDR1 as ENHRY and CDR2 as SYGVKD. CDR3 amino acids: CAISELGGGRNTGELFF. The CDR3 DNA reads as TGTGCCATCAGTGAGTTGGGGGGCGGGAGGAACACCGGGGAGCTGTTTTTT.

The J gene is TRBJ1-1, the V gene TRBV6-5, with no clear D. In germline, CDR1 is MNHEY, CDR2 SVGAGI. V dropped 7 bases and J dropped 10 bases, with 16 bases sitting between them. The CDR3 is 12 residues long. The CDR3 reads CASNRNDLRAFF. The CDR3 bases are TGTGCCAGCAACCGTAATGATCTACGAGCTTTCTTT.

The chain combines TRBV27 with TRBJ2-6; weak D call: TRBD2 (5 bases). This CDR3 is built from 18 residues. V lost 5 bases and J lost 4, with 21 bases in between. In germline, CDR1 is MNHEY, CDR2 SMNVEV (reference sequence). The CDR3 region is CASSRPFDRSGGANVLTF. DNA for the CDR3: TGTGCCAGCAGTCGACCGTTTGACCGATCGGGGGGGGCCAACGTCCTGACTTTC.

J is TRBJ1-6 and V is TRBV6-5; 9 bases align to TRBD1. Germline values: CDR1 MNHEY, CDR2 SVGAGI. Trimming at V came to 4 bases and at J to 9 bases, leaving 4 bases not matched to a gene. This CDR3 has 14 residues. The CDR3 DNA sequence: TGTGCCAGCAGTTCTGGACAGGGGATTTCACCCCTCCACTTT. Translating it yields CASSSGQGISPLHF.

The gene calls are TRBV15 and TRBJ1-6; TRBD1 agrees at 7 bases. This CDR3 is built from 15 residues. The junction had 5 bases not matched to a gene; V was cut back by 0 bases and J by 9 bases. From germline, CDR1 is LNHNV and CDR2 YYDKDF (reference sequence). The chain's CDR3 is CATSREDRDGSPLHF. The CDR3 DNA is TGTGCCACCAGCAGAGAAGACAGGGACGGTTCACCCCTCCACTTT.

The chain links TRBV18 to TRBJ1-6, with D perhaps matching TRBD1 (6 bases). Trimming took off 5 bases at V and 1 base at J, with 24 bases between the two ends. The CDR3 runs 20 residues. The germline V gene encodes CDR1 KGHSH and CDR2 LQKENI. In nucleotides, the CDR3 is TGTGCCAGCTCAAAGCGGGGGGCGCTTTCTTTCGGATCCTATAATTCACCCCTCCACTTT. Its protein product is CASSKRGALSFGSYNSPLHF.

This chain connects TRBV19 to TRBJ1-6; the D gene is possibly TRBD1 (5 bases). In germline, CDR1 is LNHDA, CDR2 SQIVND (reference sequence). Trimming took off 5 bases at V and 0 bases at J, with 8 bases between the two ends. The CDR3 sequence is 15 residues long. The CDR3 region has the DNA TGTGCCAGTAGTCGGGGGAGCTCCTATAATTCACCCCTCCACTTT. Translating gives CASSRGSSYNSPLHF.

V is TRBV18 and J is TRBJ2-1; D is perhaps TRBD2 (6 bases). The CDR3 runs 15 residues. Germline CDR1 KGHSH, CDR2 LQKENI. V lost 0 bases, J lost 6 bases, and 12 bases lay in between. The CDR3 DNA is TGTGCCAGCTCACCACCGTCCGGGAGTTTCAATGAGCAGTTCTTC. This gives the protein CASSPPSGSFNEQFF.